The 25 T cell receptor beta chains given below trace back to one sample, sequenced in a study of molecular identifiers for immune sequencing clone quantification (dated by TCRdb to between 2017 and 2018). The library was obtained by PCR. This sample was sequenced with an Illumina HiSeq 4000. TCRdb reprocessing: public reads trimmed at Q25 with fastp, clones called with MiXCR, in-frame beta chains kept. Under each unique CDR3 protein, matching rows form one entry showing the most common genes and DNA. The sample table records about half a million distinct CDR3 sequences; about 21% of these occur just once. The ten largest clones add up to 0.7% to 0.95% of the sample. Sequencing was performed on naive CD8+ T cells from blood, with Jurkat cell RNA spiked in. The label giving this sample's cell subset or site can be read as: FACS-sorted CD8+CD4-CCR7+CD45RA+ naive T cells. Every receptor here comes from a human donor in good health. Some libraries in this study had Jurkat cell RNA spiked in.

This clonotype was detected only a few times. One junction end does not reproduce the germline sequence, and a read error may be involved. The J gene is TRBJ2-1, the V gene TRBV5-3; 9 bases line up with TRBD2. TRBV5-3 has ORF status, its function being uncertain. The CDR3 runs to 15 residues. Written as DNA, the CDR3 is TGTGCCAGCAGCTTGGGACTAGCTTGGTACAATGAGCAGTTCTTC. Translated: CASSLGLAWYNEQFF.

This clonotype has at least ten counts. The DNA of the CDR3 is TGTGCCAGCTCACCCCAGGGGGCGGATACTGAAGCTTTCTTT. This codes for CASSPQGADTEAFF. The chain joins TRBV18 to TRBJ1-1, with 8 bases lining up with TRBD1. CDR1 is KGHSH, CDR2 LQKENI, per germline. V trimming: 3 bases; J trimming: 5 bases; junction bases outside the gene matches: 5. This CDR3 has 14 residues.

As regards this clonotype: This clone may be a read error of a much larger clone one base away. This sequence joins TRBV4-1 and TRBJ1-1, with D unresolved. CDR1 and CDR2 (germline): MGHRA, YSYEKL. The CDR3 loop spans 13 amino acids. Here the CDR3 DNA reads TGCGCCAGCAGCCAAGTCTCGAACACTGAAGCTTCCTTT. It specifies CASSQVSNTEASF.

This clonotype came up a few times. The CDR3 DNA sequence: TGCAGTGCTAGAGATCTCGGCTACCAAGTTCTCGTTGGTGAGCAGTTCTTC. Encoded protein: CSARDLGYQVLVGEQFF. This chain uses TRBV20-1 with TRBJ2-1, with D unresolved. Germline V gene lookup returns CDR1 DFQATT and CDR2 SNEGSKA (reference sequence). V was trimmed by 0 bases and J by 9 bases, leaving 24 bases between them. CDR3 length: 17 amino acids.

This clonotype was found a few times. V gene TRBV7-9 combines with J gene TRBJ1-6; 10 bases align to TRBD1. The V and J ends lost 5 bases and 8 bases, in that order; junction bases with no gene match: 0. The CDR3 loop spans 13 amino acids. The V gene's germline CDR1 is SEHNR and CDR2 FQNEAQ (reference sequence). CDR3 loop: CASSGTGDSPLHF. CDR3 sequence (DNA): TGTGCCAGCAGCGGGACAGGGGATTCACCCCTCCACTTT.

This clonotype was recorded many times. V and J are TRBV9 and TRBJ1-2; D unresolved. The CDR3 is 15 residues long. Per the germline V gene, CDR1 is SGDLS and CDR2 is YYNGEE. Trimming removed 7 bases at V and 6 bases at J, with 22 bases between. For the CDR3, the DNA is TGTGCCAGCGCTGATATGCGGGAAAGCGCCGATGGCTACACCTTC. Amino acids: CASADMRESADGYTF.

This clonotype was counted only a few times. The J gene is TRBJ2-7, the V gene TRBV9; D assignment may be TRBD1 or TRBD2 (5 bases each). This CDR3 is built from 13 residues. V lost 5 bases, J lost 7 bases, and 16 bases lay in between. Germline lookup yields CDR1 SGDLS and CDR2 YYNGEE. The CDR3 DNA follows: TGTGCCAGCAGTGGCATGGGGGTTGGAGAGCAGTACTTC. Translation gives CASSGMGVGEQYF.

Concerning this clonotype: The junction does not match germline at one end; this may be a read error. The chain recombines TRBV12-3 or TRBV12-4 with TRBJ2-5, with D perhaps matching TRBD1 (5 bases). The CDR3 covers 13 residues. The chain's CDR3 is CVSSKQASGTQYF. The CDR3 nucleotides read TGTGTCAGCAGTAAACAGGCCTCGGGGACCCAGTACTTC.

This clonotype appeared a few times. The J gene is TRBJ1-5, the V gene TRBV4-1, with D hard to call. The CDR3 totals 13 residues. The V gene lost 1 base and the J gene lost 7 bases, with 8 bases spanning the gap. Germline CDR1 reads MGHRA; CDR2 reads YSYEKL. The CDR3 loop is CASSQVLTQPQHF. The CDR3 coding sequence is TGCGCCAGCAGCCAAGTCTTAACACAGCCCCAGCATTTT.

The sample holds many counts of this clonotype. V and J are TRBV7-6 and TRBJ2-3; no clear D gene. Germline V gene data show CDR1 as SGHVS and CDR2 as FNYEAQ. The CDR3 totals 15 residues. Trimming removed 5 bases from V and 2 bases from J, with 14 bases in between. CDR3 amino acids: CASSPPAGYTDTQYF. As DNA, the CDR3 is TGTGCCAGCAGCCCGCCTGCCGGTTACACAGATACGCAGTATTTT. The full variable domain, with the rest looked up from reference TRBV7-6 and TRBJ2-3, is GAGVSQSPRYKVTKRGQDVALRCDPISGHVSLYWYRQALGQGPEFLTYFNYEAQQDKSGLPNDRFSAERPEGSISTLTIQRTEQRDSAMYRCASSPPAGYTDTQYFGPGTRLTVL.

This clonotype was seen a few times. The V call is TRBV15, the J call TRBJ2-7, with D perhaps given as TRBD1 or TRBD2 (6 bases each). This CDR3 region has 15 residues. Germline CDR1 and CDR2: LNHNV and YYDKDF (reference sequence). The germline V and J ends were trimmed by 5 bases and 7 bases, with 21 bases remaining between them. The CDR3 here is CATSLGGQGSGEQYF. The DNA for the CDR3 is TGTGCCACCAGCTTAGGGGGGCAGGGATCGGGAGAGCAGTACTTC.

This clonotype was detected ten times or more. CDR3 in DNA: TGCGCCAGCAGCACCCCTGACAGGGACTTCCAAGAGACCCAGTACTTC. Translating gives CASSTPDRDFQETQYF. The rearrangement joins TRBV5-1 to TRBJ2-5, with D possibly TRBD1 on 7 matching bases. Germline V lookup: CDR1 SGHRS, CDR2 YFSETQ. This CDR3 comprises 16 residues. V was clipped by 4 bases and J by 1 base, with 17 bases between them.

On this clonotype itself: The junction differs from germline at one of its ends, possibly a read error. The chain has TRBV6-2 or TRBV6-3 and TRBJ1-1, with D perhaps matching TRBD1 (6 bases). Per germline, CDR1 MNHEY and CDR2 SVGEGT. This CDR3 region has 19 residues. The CDR3: CAGSYGRVAGVSMNTEAFF. The CDR3 coding sequence is TGTGCCGGCAGTTACGGCCGGGTGGCAGGGGTGAGCATGAACACTGAAGCTTTCTTT.

This clonotype was observed a handful of times. The V call is TRBV2, the J call TRBJ1-1; no clear D. CDR3 size: 12 residues. Trimming left V 5 bases short and J 6 bases short, with 10 bases between. Germline V gene lookup returns CDR1 SNHLY and CDR2 FYNNEI. CDR3 nucleotides: TGTGCCAGCAGTCTGACCCGGTCTGAAGCTTTCTTT. This translates into CASSLTRSEAFF.

Remarks on this clonotype: This may come from a read error, since a much larger clone is one base off. The chain carries TRBV4-3 and TRBJ1-5, with 8 bases lining up with TRBD1. The CDR3 contains 16 residues. Germline V lookup: CDR1 LGHNA, CDR2 YSLEER. The CDR3 DNA follows: TGCGCCAGCAGCCTGGACAGGGATTATAGCGATCAGCCCCAGCATTTT. It encodes CASSLDRDYSDQPQHF.

Regarding this clonotype: It is unclear where the CDR3 begins or ends on the DNA, so no DNA is shown, and the CDR3 is as TCRdb lists it. CDR3 loop: CASSLSVGPGNQPQHF. This rearrangement joins TRBV27 to TRBJ1-5. The CDR3 is 16 residues long, ends included. Germline values: CDR1 MNHEY, CDR2 SMNVEV (reference sequence).

In its sample, this clonotype was seen many times. The V and J genes are TRBV27 and TRBJ2-1, with 8 nucleotides matching TRBD1. J gave up 9 bases and V 5 bases, and 6 bases lay outside the gene matches. CDR1 is MNHEY, CDR2 SMNVEV, per germline (reference sequence). This CDR3 is 13 amino acids long. The CDR3 spells CASSLGTGGEQFF. The CDR3 region has the DNA TGTGCCAGCAGTCTAGGGACAGGCGGTGAGCAGTTCTTC.

Notes on this clonotype: Since a much larger clone is just one base distant, this may be a read error. The rearrangement links TRBV28 to TRBJ2-7, with D perhaps TRBD2 (6 bases). The V gene's germline CDR1 is MDHEN and CDR2 SYDVKM. CDR3 size: 14 residues. CDR3 DNA sequence: TGTGCCAGCAGTTTCGGGGGAGGACCTTACGAGCGGTACTTC. Amino acid sequence: CASSFGGGPYERYF.

This clonotype has only a few counts. The CDR3 coding sequence is TGTGCCAGCAAGACGACAGGGCGGCAAGAGACCCAGTACTTC. Its translation is CASKTTGRQETQYF. The rearrangement joins TRBV12-3 or TRBV12-4 to TRBJ2-5; 7 bases agree with TRBD1. V lost 7 bases, J lost 2 bases, and 7 bases stayed unmatched. The CDR3 covers 14 residues.

In this sample, this clonotype turned up many times. This chain connects TRBV15 to TRBJ2-3; 7 nucleotides agree with TRBD1. Germline loops: CDR1 LNHNV, CDR2 YYDKDF (reference sequence). CDR3 length: 19 amino acids. The trim removed 3 bases at V and 0 bases at J, leaving 15 bases unmatched. The CDR3 nucleotides are TGTGCCACCAGCAGGACACAGGGGATGAACTTCCCTAGCACAGATACGCAGTATTTT. Amino acids: CATSRTQGMNFPSTDTQYF.

This clonotype was counted a few times. This sequence joins TRBV12-3 or TRBV12-4 and TRBJ2-5; 7 bases fit TRBD1. J lost 4 bases, V lost 10 bases, and 9 bases had no gene match. The CDR3 loop spans 13 amino acids. Here the CDR3 reads CATSWDSRETQYF. Here the CDR3 DNA reads TGTGCCACCTCGTGGGACAGTCGAGAGACCCAGTACTTC.

On this clonotype itself: One end of the junction varies from germline; a read error may be responsible. The chain joins TRBV9 to TRBJ2-7, with D possibly called TRBD1 or TRBD2 (5 bases each). This CDR3 has 14 residues. Germline loops: CDR1 SGDLS, CDR2 YYNGEE. The CDR3 DNA reads as TGTGCCAGCAGCCGGGACGGGGAAACCTACGAGCAGCACTTC. Its protein product is CASSRDGETYEQHF.

The V call is TRBV13, the J call TRBJ2-7, with no clear D. V was trimmed by 4 bases and J by 6 bases, leaving 19 bases between them. Germline CDR1 reads PRHDT; CDR2 reads FYEKMQ (reference sequence). The CDR3 runs 15 residues. CDR3 sequence (DNA): TGTGCCAGCAGCTCCTCCCGGGCCGGGTTCGGCGAGCAGTACTTC. This codes for CASSSSRAGFGEQYF. The entire variable domain, with the rest obtained from reference TRBV13 and TRBJ2-7, is as follows: AAGVIQSPRHLIKEKRETATLKCYPIPRHDTVYWYQQGPGQDPQFLISFYEKMQSDKGSIPDRFSAQQFSDYHSELNMSSLELGDSALYFCASSSSRAGFGEQYFGPGTRLTVT.

The sample holds many counts of this clonotype. The chain recombines TRBV19 with TRBJ2-5, with D tentatively TRBD1 (6 bases). Trimming left V 4 bases short and J 4 bases short, with 19 bases between. The CDR3 extends over 16 amino acids. Germline CDR1 is LNHDA and CDR2 is SQIVND (reference sequence). This chain's CDR3 is CASSTGQRSAVETQYF. The CDR3 DNA reads TGTGCCAGTAGTACCGGACAGAGATCTGCCGTAGAGACCCAGTACTTC.

At least ten counts were recorded for this clonotype. The chain has TRBV12-3 or TRBV12-4 and TRBJ2-7; the match to TRBD1 covers 10 bases. The CDR3 spans 15 residues. J lost 2 bases, V lost 6 bases, and 7 bases had no gene match. The CDR3 sequence: CASSPRDRGTYEQYF. CDR3 DNA sequence: TGTGCCAGCAGCCCCCGGGACAGGGGAACCTACGAGCAGTACTTC.